Below, 15 T cell receptor beta chains from the same sample are listed, as sequenced in a study of cytomegalovirus exposure and HLA in healthy donors. The PCR was carried out with 60 Vbeta primers and 13 Jbeta primers. Measured with immunoSEQ multiplex PCR; TCRdb has only the in-frame clones, and not every one. This table has over 100,000 clones, approximately 58% appearing once. Sequencing was carried out using PBMCs. Source of these receptors: a woman aged 25 to 39 in good health and CMV-seronegative.

The V call is TRBV4-1, the J call TRBJ1-5, with no clear D. V dropped 5 bases and J dropped 3 bases, with 11 bases sitting between them. The CDR3 is 14 amino acids. Germline V gene data show CDR1 as MGHRA and CDR2 as YSYEKL. For the CDR3, the DNA is TGCGCCAGCAGCTTGGCGGATTACAATCAGCCCCAGCATTTT. This sequence encodes CASSLADYNQPQHF.

The chain couples TRBV5-1 to TRBJ2-2; the match to TRBD1 covers 7 bases. Germline CDR1 SGHRS, CDR2 YFSETQ. V gave up 4 bases and J gave up 3 bases; unmatched junction bases: 6. The length of the CDR3 is 15 residues. CDR3 loop: CASSIGGSDTGELFF. The CDR3 nucleotides are TGCGCCAGCAGCATAGGGGGCTCTGACACCGGGGAGCTGTTTTTT.

The CDR3 loop is CASSQRTSGYEQYF. CDR3 bases: TGCGCCAGCAGCCAGAGGACTAGCGGCTACGAGCAGTACTTC. This chain joins TRBV4-3 and TRBJ2-5; TRBD2 aligns across 10 bases. The DNA end favors TRBJ2-7, so the J call may be wrong. Germline V gene sequence: CDR1 LGHNA, CDR2 YSLEER. This CDR3 spans 14 amino acids.

This clone was counted between two and nine times. The gene calls are TRBV5-1 and TRBJ2-1; TRBD2 matches at 13 bases. The CDR3 contains 16 residues. V was pared by 3 bases and J by 3 bases, with 3 bases of the junction left unmatched. In germline, CDR1 is SGHRS, CDR2 YFSETQ. This chain's CDR3 is CASSSGTSGIYNEQFF. In DNA form, the CDR3 reads TGCGCCAGCAGCTCTGGGACTAGCGGGATCTACAATGAGCAGTTCTTC.

The chain recombines TRBV28 with TRBJ2-5, with D possibly TRBD1 on 7 matching bases. Germline V gene lookup returns CDR1 MDHEN and CDR2 SYDVKM. The CDR3 is 17 residues long. Trimming took 0 bases from V and 3 from J, leaving 17 bases between them. The CDR3 DNA reads TGTGCCAGCAGTTTATGGACCGCGGGCAGGGGGGAAGAGACCCAGTACTTC. The encoded protein is CASSLWTAGRGEETQYF.

This clone was counted only a few times. The chain uses TRBV11-2 and TRBJ1-1; no reliable D call. The length of the CDR3 is 16 residues. From germline, CDR1 is SGHAT and CDR2 FQNNGV. Between the trimmed V and J ends, which lost 4 bases and 1 base, there was a span of 16 bases. Here the CDR3 DNA reads TGTGCCAGCAGCTCCCGGACTCTGGGCCCGAACACTGAAGCTTTCTTT. It specifies CASSSRTLGPNTEAFF.

This clone was counted between two and nine times. This chain uses TRBV9 with TRBJ2-1; 7 positions match TRBD2. Germline CDR1 is SGDLS and CDR2 is YYNGEE. The J segment lost 4 bases and the V segment lost 0 bases, leaving 7 bases of the junction unmatched. This CDR3 region has 16 residues. CDR3: CASSVDGGSGYNEQFF. The CDR3 DNA is TGTGCCAGCAGCGTAGATGGCGGGAGCGGATACAATGAGCAGTTCTTC.

The chain is built from TRBV7-6 and TRBJ2-2; D perhaps matches TRBD1 (6 bases). V was clipped by 0 bases and J by 3 bases, with 11 bases between them. Germline CDR1 and CDR2: SGHVS and FNYEAQ. The CDR3 totals 16 residues. CDR3 loop: CASSLAVGHYTGELFF. The CDR3 DNA sequence: TGTGCCAGCAGCTTAGCTGTGGGACATTACACCGGGGAGCTGTTTTTT.

The chain employs TRBV2 and TRBJ2-7; tentatively, D is TRBD2 (6 bases). The CDR3 length is 11 residues. The germline V gene has CDR1 SNHLY and CDR2 FYNNEI. The V and J ends lost 11 bases and 0 bases respectively, with 8 bases between them. CDR3 residues: CAEAGSYEQYF. In DNA form, the CDR3 reads TGTGCCGAAGCGGGCTCCTACGAGCAGTACTTC.

This chain uses TRBV28 with TRBJ2-7; 7 bases fit TRBD2. The CDR3 has 15 amino acids. V lost 4 bases and J lost 0; bases outside the gene matches: 6. The germline gives CDR1 MDHEN, CDR2 SYDVKM. CDR3 residues: CASSSWGGGSYEQYF. The CDR3 coding sequence is TGTGCCAGCAGTTCCTGGGGCGGGGGCTCCTACGAGCAGTACTTC.

There are a few counts of this clone. V usage is TRBV23-1 and J usage is TRBJ2-3; 8 bases match TRBD2. TRBV23-1 is known as an ORF, though its function is uncertain. J was trimmed by 5 bases and V by 0 bases; bases with no gene match: 13. This CDR3 region has 18 residues. As DNA, the CDR3 is TGCGCCAGCAGTCAATCGGGGACTAGGGAAGTTACAGGAGATACGCAGTATTTT. Its protein product is CASSQSGTREVTGDTQYF.

The chain carries TRBV28 and TRBJ2-1; TRBD1 matches 8 bases. CDR3 length equals 12 residues. Germline CDR1 is MDHEN and CDR2 is SYDVKM. Trimming took 6 bases from V and 16 from J; bases not matched to a gene: 11. The CDR3 is CASRPTRDRFFF. CDR3 bases: TGTGCCAGCAGACCTACGAGGGACAGGTTTTTCTTC.

The chain links TRBV6-1 to TRBJ1-1; weak D call: TRBD1 (5 bases). The CDR3 loop spans 16 amino acids. The V end was cut by 4 bases, the J end by 0 bases, with 15 bases between. Germline assignment: CDR1 MNHNS and CDR2 SASEGT. The CDR3 here is CASSAPRGGMNTEAFF. CDR3 nucleotide sequence: TGTGCCAGCAGTGCTCCACGGGGGGGGATGAACACTGAAGCTTTCTTT.

The V gene is TRBV11-1, the J gene TRBJ2-5; 8 nucleotides agree with TRBD2. The CDR3 consists of 17 residues. Unmatched junction bases numbered 14, after V lost 3 bases and J lost 5 bases. CDR1 is SGHAT, CDR2 FQDESV, per germline (reference sequence). In nucleotides, the CDR3 is TGTGCCAGCAGCTTGGCAGCGGGAGTGGGTGGTGACGAGACCCAGTACTTC. Its translation is CASSLAAGVGGDETQYF.

The rearrangement uses TRBV7-9 and TRBJ2-1; TRBD1 matches 9 bases. With 9 bases clipped from V and 5 bases from J, the junction kept 5 bases outside the gene matches. This CDR3 spans 13 amino acids. Looked up from germline, CDR1 is SEHNR and CDR2 is FQNEAQ (reference sequence). The CDR3 loop is CASKDRGHNEQFF. CDR3 coding DNA: TGTGCCAGTAAGGACAGGGGCCACAATGAGCAGTTCTTC.